This section outlines one TCR beta chain sequence together with its context. Its cognate antigen is unknown. These data belong to a study of long-term antiretroviral therapy in people with HIV. At the level of the study: The earliest samples predate the 2015 immediate-ART recommendation by about a decade. Findings of the study overall: ART-treated samples gained diversity yet remained below transplant donor controls.

No donor had fewer than one pre-ART PBMC sample or fewer than two post-ART PBMC samples. The CDR3 covers 14 residues. V lost 4 bases and J lost 4, with 15 bases in between. The germline gives CDR1 SGHRS, CDR2 YFSETQ. The authors ran the immunoSEQ assay, v3.0, at survey level. TCRdb's table, derived via immunoSEQ multiplex PCR, lists solely in-frame clones and lacks some. The data hold over 15,000 clones, with 80% observed a single time. The chain joins TRBV5-1 to TRBJ2-7, with no clear D. Source: unsorted PBMCs, taken 0.2 years after starting antiretroviral therapy. The clonotype was recovered from a woman in her forties with HIV. The CDR3 here is CASSRWDAMYEQYF. CDR3 DNA: TGCGCCAGCAGCCGGTGGGATGCTATGTACGAGCAGTACTTC.